Detailed here is one TCR beta chain. The CDR3 length is 13 residues. In germline, CDR1 is SEHNR, CDR2 FQNEAQ (reference sequence). V dropped 7 bases and J dropped 1 base, with 10 bases sitting between them. These data are taken from a study of shared clonotypes between healthy human individuals. Looking at the study overall: Participating donors consisted of a couple of women and a few men aged 18 to 49.

The method was immunoSEQ multiplex PCR; TCRdb's version includes in-frame clones alone and lacks a portion of them. The sample consists of some 2,000,000 clones, roughly 95% of them appearing once. Sequenced sample: naive CD4+ T cells sorted from blood. Subset specified: CD45RA+ positively selected. This receptor was obtained from a man aged 18 to 29 in good health. V usage is TRBV7-9 and J usage is TRBJ1-1; maybe TRBD1 (5 bases). The CDR3 loop reads CASTGGPNTEAFF. The CDR3 DNA sequence: TGTGCCAGCACCGGGGGACCGAACACTGAAGCTTTCTTT. The variable domain in full, with the rest retrieved from reference TRBV7-9 and TRBJ1-1, is DTGVSQNPRHKITKRGQNVTFRCDPISEHNRLYWYRQTLGQGPEFLTYFQNEAQLEKSRLLSDRFSAERPKGSFSTLEIQRTEQGDSAMYLCASTGGPNTEAFFGQGTRLTVV.